These 28 T cell receptor beta chains share one sample of origin, sequenced in a study of vaccination effects on CD4 cells after COVID-19. Repertoires were generated with immunoSEQ multiplex PCR, while TCRdb's copy carries only in-frame clones and drops some. This table holds about 45,000 clones, roughly 65% found once. Which antigens these TCRs recognize remains unknown. Antigen-specific CD4+ T cells were expanded (with viral peptide pools) by the ViraFEST assay ahead of sequencing. When ten to eleven days of culture had elapsed, CD4+ T cells were isolated. The person was diagnosed with PCR-confirmed SARS-CoV-2 infection between March and December 2020. The material was CD4+ T cells from PBMCs cultured with a peptide pool, obtained before COVID-19 vaccination. Receptor source: a human donor who had a prior SARS-CoV-2 infection.

CDR3 DNA sequence: TGTGCCAGCAGCTTACTGGGAGGGGACGAAGCTTTCTTT. The encoded protein is CASSLLGGDEAFF. V is TRBV7-9 and J is TRBJ1-1, with D tentatively TRBD1 (5 bases). CDR1 and CDR2 from the germline V gene are SEHNR and FQNEAQ (reference sequence). The V and J ends lost 2 bases and 8 bases respectively, with 12 bases between them. This CDR3 comprises 13 residues.

V is TRBV3-1 (or the pseudogene TRBV3-2) and J is TRBJ1-6; D unclear. The CDR3 runs 15 residues. V dropped 3 bases and J dropped 8 bases, with 14 bases sitting between them. Germline CDR1 LGHDT, CDR2 YNNKEL (reference sequence). This CDR3 is CASSHDPLGYSPLHF. Written as DNA, the CDR3 is TGTGCCAGCAGCCATGACCCGTTGGGGTATTCACCCCTCCACTTT.

CDR3 coding DNA: TGTGCCAGCAGCTCCCACTGGGCGGTAGCCAAAAACATTCAGTACTTC. Protein product: CASSSHWAVAKNIQYF. The chain uses TRBV7-2 and TRBJ2-4; unclear D gene. The CDR3 extends over 16 amino acids. Germline-derived CDR1 and CDR2 are SGHTA and FQGNSA. V was cut by 4 bases and J by 0 bases, with 13 bases left in between.

CDR3: CASSEGQLEAFF. In DNA, the CDR3 is TGTGCCAGCAGTGAGGGACAGCTCGAAGCTTTCTTT. The chain employs TRBV2 and TRBJ1-1, with 7 positions matching TRBD1. CDR3 length equals 12 residues. CDR1 and CDR2 (germline): SNHLY, FYNNEI. J was trimmed by 8 bases and V by 3 bases; bases with no gene match: 3.

This chain uses TRBV19 with TRBJ1-5, with TRBD1 as a possible D gene (5 bases). V gave up 2 bases and J gave up 6 bases, with 11 bases separating them. This CDR3 is 14 amino acids long. Germline V lookup: CDR1 LNHDA, CDR2 SQIVND (reference sequence). The chain's CDR3 is CASSITGLAQPQHF. The CDR3 DNA sequence: TGTGCCAGTAGTATAACAGGTTTGGCTCAGCCCCAGCATTTT. The entire variable domain, with the rest obtained from reference TRBV19 and TRBJ1-5, is as follows: DGGITQSPKYLFRKEGQNVTLSCEQNLNHDAMYWYRQDPGQGLRLIYYSQIVNDFQKGDIAEGYSVSREKKESFPLTVTSAQKNPTAFYLCASSITGLAQPQHFGDGTRLSIL.

This clone appeared a few times. The CDR3 loop is CASSQDRAYEQYF. The CDR3, as DNA: TGTGCCAGCAGTCAAGACAGGGCCTACGAGCAGTACTTC. The rearrangement joins TRBV12-3 or TRBV12-4 to TRBJ2-7, with TRBD1 matching 7 bases. V lost 5 bases and J lost 2; bases outside the gene matches: 3. This CDR3 has 13 residues.

The rearrangement joins TRBV2 to TRBJ1-1; D is uncertain. V was shortened by 7 bases and J by 7 bases, with 13 bases between the two germline ends. The germline V gene has CDR1 SNHLY and CDR2 FYNNEI. The CDR3 is made up of 12 amino acids. CDR3 in amino acids: CASNYGNLEAFF. The CDR3 DNA is TGTGCCAGCAACTACGGAAACCTTGAAGCTTTCTTT. The complete variable domain, with remaining parts taken from reference TRBV2 and TRBJ1-1, reads EPEVTQTPSHQVTQMGQEVILRCVPISNHLYFYWYRQILGQKVEFLVSFYNNEISEKSEIFDDQFSVERPDGSNFTLKIRSTKLEDSAMYFCASNYGNLEAFFGQGTRLTVV.

The chain combines TRBV11-3 with TRBJ2-1; TRBD2 agrees at 8 bases. The CDR3 is made up of 12 amino acids. The V gene end was trimmed by 1 base and the J gene end by 14 bases; junction bases not matched to a gene: 4. Germline V gives CDR1 SGHNT, CDR2 YENEEA. The CDR3 spells CASSLVGTREFF. The CDR3 DNA reads as TGTGCCAGCAGCTTAGTGGGGACTAGAGAGTTCTTC.

This clone was counted a few times. The chain recombines TRBV7-2 with TRBJ2-7, with 14 nucleotides matching TRBD2. The CDR3 runs 15 residues. J gave up 4 bases and V 10 bases, and 9 bases lay outside the gene matches. CDR1 and CDR2 (germline): SGHTA, FQGNSA. DNA of the CDR3: TGTGCCACCTCCGGGACTAGCGGGAGTATGTACGAGCAGTACTTC. Translated: CATSGTSGSMYEQYF.

This chain connects TRBV6-2 or TRBV6-3 to TRBJ2-5; TRBD2 matches at 7 bases. J was trimmed by 1 base and V by 6 bases; bases with no gene match: 11. The CDR3 is made up of 16 amino acids. Germline assignment: CDR1 MNHEY and CDR2 SVGEGT. For the CDR3, the DNA is TGTGCCAGCAGCCCCGCCGGCCGGGGGGTCCAAGAGACCCAGTACTTC. This encodes CASSPAGRGVQETQYF.

CDR3 nucleotide sequence: TGTGCCAGCAGCCTTGGACATAGTGGTGGGGCCAACGTCCTGACTTTC. Translated: CASSLGHSGGANVLTF. V and J are TRBV3-1 (or the pseudogene TRBV3-2) and TRBJ2-6; D is possibly TRBD1 (5 bases). The CDR3 has 16 amino acids. The V gene lost 4 bases and the J gene lost 3 bases, with 13 bases spanning the gap. In germline, CDR1 is LGHDT, CDR2 YNNKEL (reference sequence).

The V call is TRBV7-3, the J call TRBJ1-1; a weak D match, TRBD1 (5 bases). V dropped 5 bases and J dropped 1 base, with 14 bases sitting between them. CDR3 size: 15 residues. Germline V lookup: CDR1 SGHTA, CDR2 FQGTGA. CDR3 residues: CASSISGRANTEAFF. CDR3 DNA: TGTGCCAGCAGCATCTCTGGCAGGGCGAACACTGAAGCTTTCTTT.

The genes are TRBV11-3 and TRBJ2-1; D is uncertain. In germline, CDR1 is SGHNT, CDR2 YENEEA. The V end lost 1 base, the J end lost 0 bases, and 7 bases lay between the germline ends. CDR3 size: 15 residues. CDR3 sequence (DNA): TGTGCCAGCAGCTTAGGGTTGAGCTCCTACAATGAGCAGTTCTTC. Translating gives CASSLGLSSYNEQFF.

The rearrangement links TRBV11-2 to TRBJ2-7, with 11 bases lining up with TRBD2. Germline loops: CDR1 SGHAT, CDR2 FQNNGV. The CDR3 covers 16 residues. The junction had 17 bases not matched to a gene; V was cut back by 4 bases and J by 12 bases. DNA of the CDR3: TGTGCCAGCAGCTCTGCCACTAGCGGGAGTTCGGTACGGCTGTACTTC. It yields the protein CASSSATSGSSVRLYF.

The chain couples TRBV4-2 to TRBJ2-1; 7 bases align to TRBD1. Germline CDR1 is LGHNA and CDR2 is YNFKEQ. The CDR3 runs to 18 residues. The V segment lost 1 base and the J segment 3 bases; nucleotides outside the gene matches: 12. This chain's CDR3 is CASSQAGPPTGSYNEQFF. The CDR3 bases are TGTGCCAGCAGCCAAGCGGGTCCCCCGACAGGGAGCTACAATGAGCAGTTCTTC.

The V call is TRBV7-9, the J call TRBJ2-1; TRBD1 matches 7 bases. The CDR3 spans 15 residues. Germline CDR1 and CDR2: SEHNR and FQNEAQ (reference sequence). The J segment lost 2 bases and the V segment lost 5 bases, leaving 6 bases of the junction unmatched. The CDR3 coding sequence is TGTGCCAGCAGCCCCGGGACAGTCCCCTACAATGAGCAGTTCTTC. Translation: CASSPGTVPYNEQFF.

The rearrangement uses TRBV7-3 and TRBJ2-1; 10 nucleotides line up with TRBD2. The germline CDR1 and CDR2 sequences are SGHTA and FQGTGA. The junction had 5 bases not matched to a gene; V was cut back by 3 bases and J by 6 bases. The CDR3 sequence is 15 residues long. The CDR3 is CASSFLAGVGNEQFF. The DNA for the CDR3 is TGTGCCAGCAGCTTCCTAGCGGGAGTGGGCAATGAGCAGTTCTTC.

This chain links TRBV6-1 with TRBJ2-7; 11 bases align to TRBD1. The CDR3 has 15 residues. V lost 2 bases and J lost 5; bases outside the gene matches: 5. The germline V gene encodes CDR1 MNHNS and CDR2 SASEGT. The CDR3 sequence: CASSELGQGANEQYF. DNA for the CDR3: TGTGCCAGCAGTGAACTCGGACAGGGGGCTAACGAGCAGTACTTC.

The chain uses TRBV19 and TRBJ2-2, with TRBD1 matching 11 bases. The germline CDR1 and CDR2 sequences are LNHDA and SQIVND (reference sequence). V dropped 6 bases and J dropped 0; count of bases not matched to a gene: 0. The CDR3 runs to 15 residues. CDR3 residues: CASRGQGANTGELFF. In DNA form, the CDR3 reads TGTGCCAGTAGGGGACAGGGGGCGAACACCGGGGAGCTGTTTTTT.

The rearrangement uses TRBV6-5 and TRBJ2-5; D call uncertain. V lost 2 bases and J 4 bases, leaving 2 bases between the germline ends. The germline CDR1 and CDR2 sequences are MNHEY and SVGAGI. The CDR3 runs to 11 residues. The CDR3 protein is CASSYGETQYF. The DNA of the CDR3 is TGTGCCAGCAGTTACGGAGAGACCCAGTACTTC.

The J gene is TRBJ1-5, the V gene TRBV2; D is ambiguous. V lost 4 bases, J lost 0 bases, and 7 bases lay in between. The CDR3 consists of 14 residues. In germline, CDR1 is SNHLY, CDR2 FYNNEI. CDR3 loop: CASSGAPSNQPQHF. The CDR3 DNA reads TGTGCCAGCAGTGGGGCCCCTAGCAATCAGCCCCAGCATTTT.

The chain has TRBV7-6 and TRBJ1-3; D is uncertain. The CDR3 runs to 16 residues. From germline, CDR1 is SGHVS and CDR2 FNYEAQ. Trimming shortened V by 1 base and J by 2 bases, and 12 bases separated the two germline ends. The CDR3 region is CASSLVADPTGNTIYF. In nucleotides, the CDR3 is TGTGCCAGCAGCTTAGTGGCGGACCCGACTGGAAACACCATATATTTT. Full variable domain (remainder filled in from reference TRBV7-6 and TRBJ1-3): GAGVSQSPRYKVTKRGQDVALRCDPISGHVSLYWYRQALGQGPEFLTYFNYEAQQDKSGLPNDRFSAERPEGSISTLTIQRTEQRDSAMYRCASSLVADPTGNTIYFGEGSWLTVV.

Written as DNA, the CDR3 is TGTGCCAGCAGCTTACACTCCGGTTCCTACGAGCAGTACTTC. It yields the protein CASSLHSGSYEQYF. This rearrangement joins TRBV11-3 to TRBJ2-7; no definite D call. Germline V gene lookup returns CDR1 SGHNT and CDR2 YENEEA. V was shortened by 2 bases and J by 1 base, with 9 bases between the two germline ends. The CDR3 contains 14 residues.

The chain recombines TRBV5-1 with TRBJ2-5, with 9 nucleotides matching TRBD1. CDR1 and CDR2 from the germline V gene are SGHRS and YFSETQ. V was clipped by 5 bases and J by 5 bases; unmatched bases: 10. The CDR3 sequence is 15 residues long. The CDR3 reads CASRTGTGSVETQYF. As DNA, the CDR3 is TGCGCCAGCAGGACCGGGACAGGGAGCGTCGAGACCCAGTACTTC.

This clone was counted between two and nine times. The V gene is TRBV7-9, the J gene TRBJ1-2; perhaps TRBD1 as D (6 bases). Trimming pared 7 bases from V and 4 bases from J, leaving 16 bases between. Germline lookup yields CDR1 SEHNR and CDR2 FQNEAQ (reference sequence). CDR3 size: 14 residues. The CDR3 DNA sequence: TGTGCCAGCACCCGAGGGGGGATTAGCTATGGCTACACCTTC. Its translation is CASTRGGISYGYTF.

V usage is TRBV5-4 and J usage is TRBJ2-6; no definite D call. The CDR3 contains 19 residues. With 2 bases removed from V and 0 bases from J, the gap between germline ends came to 18 bases. The germline CDR1 and CDR2 sequences are SGHNT and YYREEE (reference sequence). The DNA of the CDR3 is TGTGCCAGCAGCTTCGGCCCCAATTCAATCCCCTCTGGGGCCAACGTCCTGACTTTC. As protein: CASSFGPNSIPSGANVLTF.

The chain combines TRBV27 with TRBJ1-1, with D possibly being TRBD1 (5 bases). The V gene lost 1 base and the J gene lost 1 base, with 7 bases spanning the gap. This CDR3 has 14 residues. Per the germline V gene, CDR1 is MNHEY and CDR2 is SMNVEV (reference sequence). The CDR3 DNA follows: TGTGCCAGCAGTTTATGGGGGGGGAACACTGAAGCTTTCTTT. It yields the protein CASSLWGGNTEAFF.

The table lists this clone with a few counts. The V gene is TRBV11-3, the J gene TRBJ2-2, with TRBD1 matching 8 bases. Trimming cost V 5 bases and J 4 bases; bases outside gene matches: 6. The CDR3 contains 15 residues. Germline CDR1 SGHNT, CDR2 YENEEA. CDR3 nucleotide sequence: TGTGCCAGCAGCGGCCAGGGGGCCGGCACCGGGGAGCTGTTTTTT. As protein: CASSGQGAGTGELFF.